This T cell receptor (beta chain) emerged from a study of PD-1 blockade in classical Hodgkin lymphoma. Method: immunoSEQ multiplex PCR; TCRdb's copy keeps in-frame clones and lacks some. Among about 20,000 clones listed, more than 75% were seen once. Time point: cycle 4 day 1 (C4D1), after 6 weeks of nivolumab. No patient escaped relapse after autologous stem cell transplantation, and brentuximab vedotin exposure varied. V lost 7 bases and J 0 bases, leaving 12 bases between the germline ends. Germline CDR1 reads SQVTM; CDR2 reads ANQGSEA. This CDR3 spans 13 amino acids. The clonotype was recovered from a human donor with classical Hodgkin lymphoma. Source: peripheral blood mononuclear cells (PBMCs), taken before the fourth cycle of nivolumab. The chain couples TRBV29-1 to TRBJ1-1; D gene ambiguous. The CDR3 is CSAFTPVNTEAFF. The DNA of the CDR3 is TGCAGCGCCTTTACTCCCGTGAACACTGAAGCTTTCTTT. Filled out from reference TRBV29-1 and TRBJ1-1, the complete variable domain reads SAVISQKPSRDICQRGTSLTIQCQVDSQVTMMFWYRQQPGQSLTLIATANQGSEATYESGFVIDKFPISRPNLTFSTLTVSNMSPEDSSIYLCSAFTPVNTEAFFGQGTRLTVV.